This T cell receptor beta chain was retrieved from a study of Graves' ophthalmopathy and Graves' hyperthyroidism. Background on the study: Peripheral blood was gathered at first diagnosis, ahead of any treatment whatsoever.

Where ophthalmopathy was absent within 18 months of follow-up, hyperthyroidism was stable. The study's findings and limits: Ophthalmopathy progression cases were predicted by the model with approximately 71% sensitivity and around 72% specificity.

Beta-chain TCR CDR3 regions were amplified from RNA transcripts. RT-PCR with HTBI primers came first, then second-round multiplex PCR. TCRdb redid the calling of the multiplex PCR reads with MiXCR, one entry per CDR3 protein. The repertoire consists of hundreds of thousands of distinct CDR3 sequences, with over 20% occurring once and the leading ten covering approximately 7%. In regard to this clonotype: The target antigen is unknown.

V gave up 3 bases and J gave up 1 base; unmatched junction bases: 4. CDR3 length equals 16 residues. Germline CDR1 KGHSH, CDR2 LQKENI. V is TRBV18 and J is TRBJ2-2, with 8 nucleotides matching TRBD1. The receptor's source is a young woman with stable Graves' hyperthyroidism. Some clones in this sample may be carry-over from other donors' samples. Sequencing was performed on peripheral blood. CDR3 protein: CASSPADRVNTGELFF. The CDR3 DNA reads as TGTGCCAGCTCACCGGCGGACAGGGTGAACACCGGGGAGCTGTTTTTT. Looking up the rest from reference TRBV18 and TRBJ2-2 gives the full variable domain: NAGVMQNPRHLVRRRGQEARLRCSPMKGHSHVYWYRQLPEEGLKFMVYLQKENIIDESGMPKERFSAEFPKEGPSILRIQQVVRGDSAAYFCASSPADRVNTGELFFGEGSRLTVL.